This T cell receptor (beta chain) comes out of a study of cytomegalovirus exposure and HLA in healthy donors. Primers: 60 Vbeta forward and 13 Jbeta reverse. Sequencing used immunoSEQ multiplex PCR; TCRdb keeps in-frame clones, though not all of them. The table shows around 240,000 clones, with roughly 80% occurring only once. This CDR3 is built from 12 residues. The germline V gene encodes CDR1 SEHNR and CDR2 FQNEAQ (reference sequence). The germline V and J ends were trimmed by 6 bases and 2 bases, with 7 bases remaining between them. The chain carries TRBV7-9 and TRBJ1-1; D gene unclear. This TCR was recovered from a woman aged 40 to 50 in good health and CMV-seropositive. What was sequenced was PBMCs. The CDR3 loop is CASREGNTEAFF. The CDR3 region has the DNA TGTGCCAGCAGAGAGGGCAACACTGAAGCTTTCTTT.